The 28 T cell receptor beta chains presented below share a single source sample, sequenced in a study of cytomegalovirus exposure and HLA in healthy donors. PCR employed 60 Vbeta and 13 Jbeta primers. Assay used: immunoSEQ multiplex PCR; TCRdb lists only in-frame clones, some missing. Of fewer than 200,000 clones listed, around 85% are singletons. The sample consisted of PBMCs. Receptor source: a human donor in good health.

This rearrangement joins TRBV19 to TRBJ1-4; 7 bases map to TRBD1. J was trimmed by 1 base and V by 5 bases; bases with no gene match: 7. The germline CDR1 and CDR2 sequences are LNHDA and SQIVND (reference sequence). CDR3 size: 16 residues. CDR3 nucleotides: TGTGCCAGTAGTTTGGCAGGGGGTATAACTAATGAAAAACTGTTTTTT. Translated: CASSLAGGITNEKLFF.

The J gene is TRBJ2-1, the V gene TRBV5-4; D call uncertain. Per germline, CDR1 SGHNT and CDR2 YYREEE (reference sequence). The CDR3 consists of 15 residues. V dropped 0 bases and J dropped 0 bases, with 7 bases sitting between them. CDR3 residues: CASSLDSFSYNEQFF. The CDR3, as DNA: TGTGCCAGCAGCTTGGACTCCTTCTCCTACAATGAGCAGTTCTTC.

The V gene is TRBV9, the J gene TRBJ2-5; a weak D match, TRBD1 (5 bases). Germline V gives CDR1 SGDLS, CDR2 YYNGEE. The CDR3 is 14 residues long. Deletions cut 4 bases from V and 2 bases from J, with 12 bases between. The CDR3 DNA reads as TGTGCCAGCAGCCCGCCACAGGCACAAGAGACCCAGTACTTC. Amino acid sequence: CASSPPQAQETQYF.

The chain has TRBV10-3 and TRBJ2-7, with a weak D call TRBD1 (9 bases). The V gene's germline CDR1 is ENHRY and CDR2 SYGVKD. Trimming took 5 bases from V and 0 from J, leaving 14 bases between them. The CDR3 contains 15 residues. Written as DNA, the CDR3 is TGTGCCATCAGTTTAGCGGGACAGGGCTCCTACGAGCAGTACTTC. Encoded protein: CAISLAGQGSYEQYF.

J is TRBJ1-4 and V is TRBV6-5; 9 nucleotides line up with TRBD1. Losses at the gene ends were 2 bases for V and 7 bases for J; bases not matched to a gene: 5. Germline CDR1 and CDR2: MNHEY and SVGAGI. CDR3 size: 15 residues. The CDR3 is CASSYDGTGTEKLFF. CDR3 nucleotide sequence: TGTGCCAGCAGTTACGATGGGACAGGGACTGAAAAACTGTTTTTT.

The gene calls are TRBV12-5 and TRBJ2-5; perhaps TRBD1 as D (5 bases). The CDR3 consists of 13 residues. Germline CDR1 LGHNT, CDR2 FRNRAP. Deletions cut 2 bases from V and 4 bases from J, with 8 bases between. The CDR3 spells CASGLNRRETQYF. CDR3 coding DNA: TGTGCTAGTGGTTTGAACAGGAGAGAGACCCAGTACTTC.

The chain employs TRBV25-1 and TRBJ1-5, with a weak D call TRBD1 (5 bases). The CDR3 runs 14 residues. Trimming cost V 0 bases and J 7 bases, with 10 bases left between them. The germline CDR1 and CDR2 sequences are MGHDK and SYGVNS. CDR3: CASSEYGGYQPQHF. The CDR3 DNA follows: TGTGCCAGCAGTGAATACGGGGGGTACCAGCCCCAGCATTTT.

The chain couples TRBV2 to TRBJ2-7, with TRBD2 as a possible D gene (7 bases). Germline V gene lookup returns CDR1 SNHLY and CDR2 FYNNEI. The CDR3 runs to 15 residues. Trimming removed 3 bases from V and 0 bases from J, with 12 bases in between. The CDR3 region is CASSEGGQPSYEQYF. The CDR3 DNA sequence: TGTGCCAGCAGTGAGGGGGGGCAGCCCTCCTACGAGCAGTACTTC.

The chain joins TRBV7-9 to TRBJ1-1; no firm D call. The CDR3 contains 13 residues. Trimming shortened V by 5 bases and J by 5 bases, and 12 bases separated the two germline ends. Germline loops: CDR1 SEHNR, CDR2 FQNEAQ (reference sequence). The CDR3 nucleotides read TGTGCCAGCAGCGTTTATAGCGGGACTGAAGCTTTCTTT. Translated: CASSVYSGTEAFF. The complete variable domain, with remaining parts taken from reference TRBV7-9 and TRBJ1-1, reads DTGVSQNPRHKITKRGQNVTFRCDPISEHNRLYWYRQTLGQGPEFLTYFQNEAQLEKSRLLSDRFSAERPKGSFSTLEIQRTEQGDSAMYLCASSVYSGTEAFFGQGTRLTVV.

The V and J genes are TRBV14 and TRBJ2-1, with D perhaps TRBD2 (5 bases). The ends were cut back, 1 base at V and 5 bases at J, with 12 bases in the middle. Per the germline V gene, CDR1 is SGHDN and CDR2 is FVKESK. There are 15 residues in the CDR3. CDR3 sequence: CASSQAGGINNEQFF. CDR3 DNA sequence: TGTGCCAGCAGCCAAGCAGGAGGCATCAACAATGAGCAGTTCTTC.

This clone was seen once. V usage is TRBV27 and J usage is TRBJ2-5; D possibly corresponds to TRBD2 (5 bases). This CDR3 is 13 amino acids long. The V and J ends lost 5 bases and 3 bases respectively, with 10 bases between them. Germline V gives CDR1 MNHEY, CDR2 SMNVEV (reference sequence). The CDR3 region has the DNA TGTGCCAGCAGTAACCGGGGAAAAGAGACCCAGTACTTC. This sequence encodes CASSNRGKETQYF.

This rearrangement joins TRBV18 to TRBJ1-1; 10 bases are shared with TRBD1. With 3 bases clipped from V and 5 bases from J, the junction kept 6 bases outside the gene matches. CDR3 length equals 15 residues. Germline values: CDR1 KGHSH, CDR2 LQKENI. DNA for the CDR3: TGTGCCAGCTCACCCTGGACAGGGGGAGGGACTGAAGCTTTCTTT. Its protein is CASSPWTGGGTEAFF. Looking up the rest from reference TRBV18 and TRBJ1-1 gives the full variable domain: NAGVMQNPRHLVRRRGQEARLRCSPMKGHSHVYWYRQLPEEGLKFMVYLQKENIIDESGMPKERFSAEFPKEGPSILRIQQVVRGDSAAYFCASSPWTGGGTEAFFGQGTRLTVV.

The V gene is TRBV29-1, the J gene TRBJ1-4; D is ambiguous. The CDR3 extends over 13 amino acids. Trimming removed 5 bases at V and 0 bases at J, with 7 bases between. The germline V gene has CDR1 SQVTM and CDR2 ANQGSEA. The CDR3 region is CSVIGTTNEKLFF. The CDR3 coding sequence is TGCAGCGTTATCGGGACAACTAATGAAAAACTGTTTTTT. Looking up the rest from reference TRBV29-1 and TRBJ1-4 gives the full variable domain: SAVISQKPSRDICQRGTSLTIQCQVDSQVTMMFWYRQQPGQSLTLIATANQGSEATYESGFVIDKFPISRPNLTFSTLTVSNMSPEDSSIYLCSVIGTTNEKLFFGSGTQLSVL.

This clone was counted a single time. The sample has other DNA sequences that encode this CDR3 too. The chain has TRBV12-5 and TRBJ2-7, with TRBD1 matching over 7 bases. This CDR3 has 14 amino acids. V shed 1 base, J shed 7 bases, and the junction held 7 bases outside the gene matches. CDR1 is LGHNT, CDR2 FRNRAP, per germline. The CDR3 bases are TGTGCTAGTGGTTTGGACAGGGGATTAAGGGAGCAGTACTTC. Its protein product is CASGLDRGLREQYF. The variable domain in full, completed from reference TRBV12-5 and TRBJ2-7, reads DARVTQTPRHKVTEMGQEVTMRCQPILGHNTVFWYRQTMMQGLELLAYFRNRAPLDDSGMPKDRFSAEMPDATLATLKIQPSEPRDSAVYFCASGLDRGLREQYFGPGTRLTVT.

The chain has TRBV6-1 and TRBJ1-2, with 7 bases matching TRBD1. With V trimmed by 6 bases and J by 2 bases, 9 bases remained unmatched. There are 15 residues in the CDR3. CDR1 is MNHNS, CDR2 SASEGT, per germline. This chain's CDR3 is CASRYAGTANYGYTF. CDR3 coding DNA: TGTGCCAGCAGATACGCCGGGACAGCCAACTATGGCTACACCTTC.

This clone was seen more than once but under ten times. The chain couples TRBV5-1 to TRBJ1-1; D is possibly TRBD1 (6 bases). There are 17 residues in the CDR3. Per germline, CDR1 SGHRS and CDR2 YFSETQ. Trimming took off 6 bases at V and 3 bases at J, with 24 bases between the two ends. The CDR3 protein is CASISEGGGPRDTEAFF. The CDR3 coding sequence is TGCGCCAGCATCTCTGAGGGTGGGGGCCCCCGTGACACTGAAGCTTTCTTT.

CDR3 coding DNA: TGTGCCAGCAGCGTAGTCGGTATAGCAGGGCGACTCAATGAGCAGTTCTTC. Its translation is CASSVVGIAGRLNEQFF. The chain carries TRBV9 and TRBJ2-1; a possible D gene is TRBD1 (5 bases). CDR3 size: 17 residues. CDR1 and CDR2 (germline): SGDLS, YYNGEE. V gave up 0 bases and J gave up 6 bases, with 19 bases separating them.

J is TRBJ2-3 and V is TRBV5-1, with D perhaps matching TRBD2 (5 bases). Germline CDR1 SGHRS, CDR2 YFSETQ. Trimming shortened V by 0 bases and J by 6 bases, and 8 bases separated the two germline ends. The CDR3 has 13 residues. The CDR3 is CASSLGGQDTQYF. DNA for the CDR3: TGCGCCAGCAGCTTGGGAGGGCAGGATACGCAGTATTTT.

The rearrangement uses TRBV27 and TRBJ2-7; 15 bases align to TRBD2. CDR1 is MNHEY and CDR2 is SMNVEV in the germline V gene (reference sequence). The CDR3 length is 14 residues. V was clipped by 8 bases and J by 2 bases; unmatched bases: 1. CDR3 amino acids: CASGLAGGTYEQYF. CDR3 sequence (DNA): TGTGCCAGCGGACTAGCGGGGGGGACCTACGAGCAGTACTTC.

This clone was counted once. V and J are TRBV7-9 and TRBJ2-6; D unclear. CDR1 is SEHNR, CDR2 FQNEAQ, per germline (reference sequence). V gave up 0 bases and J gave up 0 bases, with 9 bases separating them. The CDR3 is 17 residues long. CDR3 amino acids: CASSLATKISGANVLTF. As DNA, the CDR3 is TGTGCCAGCAGCTTAGCCACTAAGATCTCTGGGGCCAACGTCCTGACTTTC.

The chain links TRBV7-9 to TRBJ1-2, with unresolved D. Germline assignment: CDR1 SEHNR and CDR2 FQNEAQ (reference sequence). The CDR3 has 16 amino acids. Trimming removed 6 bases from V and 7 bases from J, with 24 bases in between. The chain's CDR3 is CASSQSPGPQTGGYTF. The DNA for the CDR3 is TGTGCCAGCAGTCAAAGCCCCGGTCCCCAAACGGGTGGCTACACCTTC. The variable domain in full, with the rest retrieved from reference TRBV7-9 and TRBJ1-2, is DTGVSQNPRHKITKRGQNVTFRCDPISEHNRLYWYRQTLGQGPEFLTYFQNEAQLEKSRLLSDRFSAERPKGSFSTLEIQRTEQGDSAMYLCASSQSPGPQTGGYTFGSGTRLTVV.

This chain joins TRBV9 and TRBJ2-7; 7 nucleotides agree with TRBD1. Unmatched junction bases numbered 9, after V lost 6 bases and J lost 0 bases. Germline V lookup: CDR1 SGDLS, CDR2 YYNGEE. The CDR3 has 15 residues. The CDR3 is CASTNPGQFSYEQYF. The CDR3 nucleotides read TGTGCCAGCACCAACCCGGGACAGTTCTCCTACGAGCAGTACTTC. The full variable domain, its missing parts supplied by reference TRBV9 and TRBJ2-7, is DSGVTQTPKHLITATGQRVTLRCSPRSGDLSVYWYQQSLDQGLQFLIQYYNGEERAKGNILERFSAQQFPDLHSELNLSSLELGDSALYFCASTNPGQFSYEQYFGPGTRLTVT.

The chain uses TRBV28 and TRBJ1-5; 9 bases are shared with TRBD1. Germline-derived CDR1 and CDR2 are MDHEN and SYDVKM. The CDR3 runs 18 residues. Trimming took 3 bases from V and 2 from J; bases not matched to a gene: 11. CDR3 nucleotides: TGTGCCAGCAGTTTCTCGGAGGGACAGGGAAGGGGCAATCAGCCCCAGCATTTT. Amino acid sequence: CASSFSEGQGRGNQPQHF.

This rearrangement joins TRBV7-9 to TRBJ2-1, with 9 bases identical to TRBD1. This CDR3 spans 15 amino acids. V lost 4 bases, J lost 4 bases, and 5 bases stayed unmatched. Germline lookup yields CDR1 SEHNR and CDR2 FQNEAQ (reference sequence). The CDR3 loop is CASSSNRGLYNEQFF. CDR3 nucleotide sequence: TGTGCCAGCAGCTCCAACAGGGGGCTATACAATGAGCAGTTCTTC.

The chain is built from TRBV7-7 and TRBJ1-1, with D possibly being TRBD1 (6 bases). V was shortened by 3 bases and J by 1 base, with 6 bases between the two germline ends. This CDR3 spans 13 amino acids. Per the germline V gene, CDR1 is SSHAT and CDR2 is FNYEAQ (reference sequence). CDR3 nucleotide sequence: TGTGCCAGCAGCTTGGACAGGAACACTGAAGCTTTCTTT. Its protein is CASSLDRNTEAFF.

CDR3 in DNA: TGTGCCAGCAGAGCAACAGGGGGAGGCACTAATGAAAAACTGTTTTTT. It codes for CASRATGGGTNEKLFF. The chain combines TRBV2 with TRBJ1-4, with 8 nucleotides matching TRBD1. V was pared by 6 bases and J by 2 bases, with 8 bases of the junction left unmatched. This CDR3 has 16 residues. Germline CDR1 and CDR2: SNHLY and FYNNEI.

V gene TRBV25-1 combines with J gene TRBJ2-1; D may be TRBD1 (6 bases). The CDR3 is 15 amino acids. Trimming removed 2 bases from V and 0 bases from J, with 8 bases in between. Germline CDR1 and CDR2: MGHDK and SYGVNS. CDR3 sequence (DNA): TGTGCCAGCAGTGAACAGGGGAGCTCCTACAATGAGCAGTTCTTC. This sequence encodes CASSEQGSSYNEQFF.

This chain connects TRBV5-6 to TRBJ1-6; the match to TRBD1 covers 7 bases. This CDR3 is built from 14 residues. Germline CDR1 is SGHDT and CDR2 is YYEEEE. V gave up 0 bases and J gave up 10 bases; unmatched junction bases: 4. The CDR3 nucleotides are TGTGCCAGCAGCTTGGGGGACAGTCGGTCACCCCTCCACTTT. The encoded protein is CASSLGDSRSPLHF. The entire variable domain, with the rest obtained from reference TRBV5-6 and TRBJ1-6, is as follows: DAGVTQSPTHLIKTRGQQVTLRCSPKSGHDTVSWYQQALGQGPQFIFQYYEEEERQRGNFPDRFSGHQFPNYSSELNVNALLLGDSALYLCASSLGDSRSPLHFGNGTRLTVT.